What follows are 20 T cell receptor beta chains derived from one specimen sequenced in a study of cytotoxic CD8 clonotypes in ibrutinib-treated CLL. TCRdb's copy holds only in-frame clones and misses some; the assay was immunoSEQ multiplex PCR. This repertoire shows about 97,000 clones, around 80% found once; its top ten account for around 30%. The sequencing used PBMCs, collected after 12 months of ibrutinib treatment. Source of these receptors: a human donor with chronic lymphocytic leukemia.

The chain recombines TRBV10-3 with TRBJ2-5; D could derive from TRBD1 or TRBD2 (5 bases each). V gave up 10 bases and J gave up 5 bases, with 17 bases separating them. CDR1 and CDR2 from the germline V gene are ENHRY and SYGVKD. CDR3 length: 13 residues. In DNA form, the CDR3 reads TGTGCCACCCACCCCGGGGCGCGGGAGACCCAGTACTTC. It encodes CATHPGARETQYF.

The rearrangement links TRBV5-1 to TRBJ2-7, with 7 bases fitting TRBD2. The CDR3 spans 15 residues. Per the germline V gene, CDR1 is SGHRS and CDR2 is YFSETQ. V shed 6 bases and J 1 base; nucleotides not matched to a gene: 10. The CDR3 here is CASTRHSGLSYEQYF. The DNA for the CDR3 is TGCGCCAGCACCCGGCATTCGGGACTATCCTACGAGCAGTACTTC.

This rearrangement joins TRBV19 to TRBJ1-3, with unresolved D. Germline V gives CDR1 LNHDA, CDR2 SQIVND (reference sequence). Trimming removed 5 bases from V and 0 bases from J, with 11 bases in between. The CDR3 runs 15 residues. CDR3 residues: CASSRYWNSGNTIYF. Here the CDR3 DNA reads TGTGCCAGTAGTCGCTACTGGAACTCTGGAAACACCATATATTTT.

J is TRBJ2-1 and V is TRBV4-1; no reliable D call. The CDR3 contains 11 residues. V was pared by 4 bases and J by 6 bases, with 4 bases between. Germline CDR1 is MGHRA and CDR2 is YSYEKL. The CDR3, as DNA: TGCGCCAGCAGCCGCACCAATGAGCAGTTCTTC. It encodes CASSRTNEQFF.

The chain carries TRBV2 and TRBJ1-2; D may be TRBD1 (6 bases). Germline V CDR1 and CDR2: SNHLY, FYNNEI. The CDR3 runs 13 residues. Trimming took 7 bases from V and 2 from J, leaving 11 bases between them. This chain's CDR3 is CASTLDRNYGYTF. The CDR3 DNA reads as TGTGCCAGCACATTGGACAGAAACTATGGCTACACCTTC.

J is TRBJ1-3 and V is TRBV30; 9 bases agree with TRBD1. The CDR3 consists of 20 residues. The V and J ends lost 1 base and 5 bases, in that order; junction bases with no gene match: 21. Germline-derived CDR1 and CDR2 are GTSNPN and SVGIG (reference sequence). Here the CDR3 reads CAWSARTGETTHSQRNTIYF. CDR3 coding DNA: TGTGCCTGGAGTGCTCGGACAGGGGAAACTACCCACTCCCAAAGAAACACCATATATTTT.

The chain combines TRBV4-2 with TRBJ2-1; possibly TRBD2 for D (5 bases). Between the trimmed V and J ends, which lost 2 bases and 9 bases, there was a span of 20 bases. This CDR3 is 16 amino acids long. CDR1 is LGHNA, CDR2 YNFKEQ, per germline. The CDR3 nucleotides are TGTGCCAGCAGCCAAACCGGGGTGAAAGGGCACGGTGAGCAGTTCTTC. Translating it yields CASSQTGVKGHGEQFF.

The rearrangement joins TRBV28 to TRBJ2-2; D call uncertain. Trimming took 2 bases from V and 5 from J, leaving 6 bases between them. The CDR3 spans 13 residues. In germline, CDR1 is MDHEN, CDR2 SYDVKM. The DNA for the CDR3 is TGTGCCAGCAGTTTAACGGAGACCGGGGAGCTGTTTTTT. Its protein product is CASSLTETGELFF.

The chain joins TRBV25-1 to TRBJ1-6; 7 bases are shared with TRBD1. V shed 5 bases, J shed 11 bases, and the junction held 3 bases outside the gene matches. CDR1 MGHDK and CDR2 SYGVNS come from the germline V gene. CDR3 size: 12 residues. DNA of the CDR3: TGTGCCAGCAGTTCGACAGGGACACCCCTCCACTTT. Protein product: CASSSTGTPLHF.

This chain uses TRBV15 with TRBJ1-1; 11 positions match TRBD1. Germline assignment: CDR1 LNHNV and CDR2 YYDKDF (reference sequence). The J segment lost 4 bases and the V segment lost 3 bases, leaving 1 base of the junction unmatched. This CDR3 spans 14 amino acids. CDR3 sequence: CATSRGQGVTEAFF. For the CDR3, the DNA is TGTGCCACCAGCAGGGGACAGGGGGTCACTGAAGCTTTCTTT. The full variable domain, its missing parts supplied by reference TRBV15 and TRBJ1-1, is DAMVIQNPRYQVTQFGKPVTLSCSQTLNHNVMYWYQQKSSQAPKLLFHYYDKDFNNEADTPDNFQSRRPNTSFCFLDIRSPGLGDTAMYLCATSRGQGVTEAFFGQGTRLTVV.

V gene TRBV6-5 combines with J gene TRBJ1-1; D remains ambiguous. The V end was cut by 6 bases, the J end by 7 bases, with 15 bases between. This CDR3 contains 13 residues. The germline CDR1 and CDR2 sequences are MNHEY and SVGAGI. The CDR3 spells CASSRSGNLEAFF. The CDR3 nucleotides are TGTGCCAGCAGCAGATCGGGGAACCTTGAAGCTTTCTTT.

The chain uses TRBV5-6 and TRBJ1-3, with 8 bases matching TRBD1. The germline gives CDR1 SGHDT, CDR2 YYEEEE. With 0 bases clipped from V and 1 base from J, the junction kept 6 bases outside the gene matches. This CDR3 has 17 amino acids. The CDR3 loop is CASSLGTGLTSGNTIYF. The DNA of the CDR3 is TGTGCCAGCAGCTTGGGGACAGGGTTGACGTCTGGAAACACCATATATTTT.

The CDR3 is CASSYAGPYNEQFF. DNA of the CDR3: TGTGCCAGCAGCTATGCGGGACCCTACAATGAGCAGTTCTTC. The chain employs TRBV7-2 and TRBJ2-1; a possible D gene is TRBD2 (6 bases). Germline V gives CDR1 SGHTA, CDR2 FQGNSA. V gave up 4 bases and J gave up 2 bases, with 9 bases separating them. This CDR3 spans 14 amino acids.

V is TRBV9 and J is TRBJ1-1, with D perhaps TRBD1 (6 bases). V gave up 6 bases and J gave up 0 bases, with 21 bases separating them. The CDR3 is made up of 17 amino acids. Germline CDR1 and CDR2: SGDLS and YYNGEE. In DNA form, the CDR3 reads TGTGCCAGCATCACAGACAGGCTCTATGGACTGAACACTGAAGCTTTCTTT. Residues: CASITDRLYGLNTEAFF.

This chain joins TRBV4-1 and TRBJ2-7; 12 bases are shared with TRBD2. V shed 2 bases, J shed 0 bases, and the junction held 5 bases outside the gene matches. This CDR3 has 17 residues. CDR1 and CDR2 from the germline V gene are MGHRA and YSYEKL. The CDR3 sequence is CASSQTTTSGSSYEQYF. The CDR3 coding sequence is TGCGCCAGCAGCCAAACTACGACTAGCGGGAGCTCCTACGAGCAGTACTTC.

This clone was picked up a small number of times. J is TRBJ2-2 and V is TRBV27, with no clear D. CDR1 and CDR2 (germline): MNHEY, SMNVEV (reference sequence). Trimming cost V 10 bases and J 1 base, with 10 bases left between them. The CDR3 totals 13 residues. CDR3 amino acids: CATRTQNTGELFF. The CDR3 DNA reads TGTGCCACCAGAACCCAGAACACCGGGGAGCTGTTTTTT.

The chain has TRBV20-1 and TRBJ1-1; D unclear. The CDR3 consists of 11 residues. Trimming removed 3 bases from V and 7 bases from J, with 9 bases in between. The germline V gene has CDR1 DFQATT and CDR2 SNEGSKA (reference sequence). DNA of the CDR3: TGCAGTGCTAGGCTACGACTTGAAGCTTTCTTT. It encodes CSARLRLEAFF.

This clone was counted a single time. The V gene is TRBV19, the J gene TRBJ1-4, with 8 bases that match TRBD1. Unmatched junction bases numbered 5, after V lost 8 bases and J lost 6 bases. From germline, CDR1 is LNHDA and CDR2 SQIVND (reference sequence). The CDR3 runs 13 residues. The CDR3 here is CASGRGQYEKLFF. The CDR3 region has the DNA TGTGCCAGTGGCAGGGGGCAATATGAAAAACTGTTTTTT. Complete variable domain (other parts from reference TRBV19 and TRBJ1-4): DGGITQSPKYLFRKEGQNVTLSCEQNLNHDAMYWYRQDPGQGLRLIYYSQIVNDFQKGDIAEGYSVSREKKESFPLTVTSAQKNPTAFYLCASGRGQYEKLFFGSGTQLSVL.

The chain links TRBV7-9 to TRBJ1-6; a possible D gene is TRBD1 (5 bases). Trimming removed 4 bases from V and 10 bases from J, with 14 bases in between. Looked up from germline, CDR1 is SEHNR and CDR2 is FQNEAQ (reference sequence). The CDR3 extends over 14 amino acids. In DNA form, the CDR3 reads TGTGCCAGCAGCTCCTTACAGGTCCAATCACCCCTCCACTTT. Translated: CASSSLQVQSPLHF.

V usage is TRBV7-2 and J usage is TRBJ1-3, with D perhaps TRBD1 (5 bases). Germline V gene lookup returns CDR1 SGHTA and CDR2 FQGNSA. The CDR3 length is 15 residues. The V end lost 4 bases, the J end lost 4 bases, and 14 bases lay between the germline ends. The CDR3 region has the DNA TGTGCCAGCAGCTCCGTCGGGGGAGGCGGAAACACCATATATTTT. Translated: CASSSVGGGGNTIYF.